These 17 T cell receptor beta chains came from one sample sequenced in a study of CD8+CD57+ T cells in acquired aplastic anemia. Profiling that covered TCR beta VDJ and CDR3 relied on genomic DNA as its template. TCRdb redid the calling of the reads with MiXCR, one entry per CDR3 protein. Here the sample spans fewer than 250,000 distinct CDR3 sequences, around 45% being singletons. An expansion of CD8+CD57+ cells by flow cytometry had been shown in patients chosen for sequencing. The sample was sorted CD4+, CD8+, or CD8+CD57+ T cells (not recorded which) from PBMCs. The origin of the receptors is a human donor with aplastic anemia.

The V and J genes are TRBV5-1 and TRBJ2-7; D is ambiguous. With 4 bases removed from V and 0 bases from J, the gap between germline ends came to 11 bases. Germline V lookup: CDR1 SGHRS, CDR2 YFSETQ. The CDR3 is 14 residues long. CDR3 sequence reads: CASSISDGSYEQYF. CDR3 nucleotides: TGCGCCAGCAGCATATCGGACGGCTCCTACGAGCAGTACTTC.

The chain combines TRBV20-1 with TRBJ2-7; 8 bases line up with TRBD1. V shed 6 bases, J shed 7 bases, and the junction held 8 bases outside the gene matches. The CDR3 consists of 12 residues. From germline, CDR1 is DFQATT and CDR2 SNEGSKA (reference sequence). CDR3 sequence: CSARQGPWEQYF. The CDR3 DNA is TGCAGTGCACGACAGGGGCCATGGGAGCAGTACTTC.

The gene calls are TRBV6-6 and TRBJ1-6, with 7 bases matching TRBD1. The CDR3 has 14 amino acids. The germline V gene has CDR1 MNHNY and CDR2 SVGAGI (reference sequence). V trimming: 2 bases; J trimming: 7 bases; junction bases outside the gene matches: 2. This chain's CDR3 is CASSYGTANSPLHF. The CDR3 region has the DNA TGTGCCAGCAGTTACGGGACAGCGAATTCACCCCTCCACTTT.

In its sample, this clonotype was seen many times. This rearrangement joins TRBV5-1 to TRBJ2-3; D remains unclear. From germline, CDR1 is SGHRS and CDR2 YFSETQ. This CDR3 is built from 11 residues. The V gene lost 5 bases and the J gene lost 2 bases, with 3 bases spanning the gap. The CDR3 protein is CASRNTDTQYF. DNA of the CDR3: TGCGCCAGCAGGAACACAGATACGCAGTATTTT.

A remark on this clonotype: This may be a read error, as it is one base from a much larger clone. The J gene is TRBJ2-7, the V gene TRBV6-1; 9 bases map to TRBD2. Germline values: CDR1 MNHNS, CDR2 SASEGT. The CDR3 is 15 residues long. CDR3 sequence (DNA): TGTGCCAACAGTGAAGACGGTAGCGGGAGTTACGAGCAGTACTTC. Translating gives CANSEDGSGSYEQYF.

The chain uses TRBV20-1 and TRBJ2-7, with D maybe TRBD1 (6 bases). CDR3 length: 11 amino acids. The germline V and J ends were trimmed by 4 bases and 4 bases, with 8 bases remaining between them. Germline V CDR1 and CDR2: DFQATT, SNEGSKA (reference sequence). The CDR3 loop is CSATTGYEQYF. DNA for the CDR3: TGCAGTGCTACAACAGGGTACGAGCAGTACTTC.

At least ten counts were recorded for this clonotype. DNA for the CDR3: TGTGCCAGCAACCACGGGACAGGGTACACTGAAGCTTTCTTT. Residues: CASNHGTGYTEAFF. The J gene is TRBJ1-1, the V gene TRBV5-6; 9 bases agree with TRBD1. This CDR3 region has 14 residues. V gave up 6 bases and J gave up 3 bases; unmatched junction bases: 6. The germline V gene encodes CDR1 SGHDT and CDR2 YYEEEE. The entire variable domain, with the rest obtained from reference TRBV5-6 and TRBJ1-1, is as follows: DAGVTQSPTHLIKTRGQQVTLRCSPKSGHDTVSWYQQALGQGPQFIFQYYEEEERQRGNFPDRFSGHQFPNYSSELNVNALLLGDSALYLCASNHGTGYTEAFFGQGTRLTVV.

Points on this clonotype: One junction end does not reproduce the germline sequence, and a read error may be involved. V is TRBV20-1 and J is TRBJ2-7; D is perhaps TRBD1 (5 bases). The CDR3 extends over 14 amino acids. CDR1 DFQATT and CDR2 SNEGSKA come from the germline V gene (reference sequence). Here the CDR3 reads CGAATRIRVNEQYF. CDR3 coding DNA: TGCGGTGCAGCCACCAGGATCAGGGTAAATGAGCAGTACTTC.

This chain connects TRBV5-1 to TRBJ2-3, with 9 nucleotides matching TRBD2. CDR1 and CDR2 (germline): SGHRS, YFSETQ. CDR3 length: 17 amino acids. With V trimmed by 7 bases and J by 0 bases, 12 bases remained unmatched. The CDR3 loop is CASSLVGGGASTDTQYF. The CDR3, as DNA: TGCGCCAGCTCCCTGGTGGGCGGGGGGGCTAGCACAGATACGCAGTATTTT.

The V and J genes are TRBV27 and TRBJ2-2; D not certain. From germline, CDR1 is MNHEY and CDR2 SMNVEV (reference sequence). The CDR3 is 15 amino acids. The V end was cut by 2 bases, the J end by 4 bases, with 11 bases between. DNA for the CDR3: TGTGCCAGCAGTTTAATAGCATCCATCACCGGGGAGCTGTTTTTT. As protein: CASSLIASITGELFF.

The genes are TRBV19 and TRBJ1-1; weak D call: TRBD1 (5 bases). V gave up 2 bases and J gave up 5 bases, with 12 bases separating them. Germline V gives CDR1 LNHDA, CDR2 SQIVND (reference sequence). The CDR3 consists of 14 residues. In DNA form, the CDR3 reads TGTGCCAGTAGTATACTAGTAGGGGAGACTGAAGCTTTCTTT. Its translation is CASSILVGETEAFF.

This clonotype has at least ten counts. This chain links TRBV4-3 with TRBJ1-6; D gene uncertain. Trimming pared 2 bases from V and 1 base from J, leaving 9 bases between. CDR1 is LGHNA and CDR2 is YSLEER in the germline V gene. The CDR3 is 16 residues long. The CDR3: CASSQMVGSYNSPLHF. The CDR3 DNA is TGCGCCAGCAGCCAAATGGTAGGGTCCTATAATTCACCCCTCCACTTT.

The chain uses TRBV24-1 and TRBJ1-6; TRBD1 is a possible D gene (6 bases). Germline V lookup: CDR1 KGHDR, CDR2 SFDVKD. V was cut by 2 bases and J by 6 bases, with 10 bases left in between. The CDR3 has 15 residues. The CDR3 sequence is CATSDSGEANSPLHF. In nucleotides, the CDR3 is TGTGCCACCAGTGATTCAGGGGAAGCTAATTCACCCCTCCACTTT.

This clonotype has a count of ten or more. As DNA, the CDR3 is TGTGCCAGCAGTTTAGCGGTCTCCTACGAGCAGTACTTC. It codes for CASSLAVSYEQYF. V and J are TRBV12-3 or TRBV12-4 and TRBJ2-7; no clear D. V gave up 0 bases and J gave up 0 bases, with 3 bases separating them. The CDR3 length is 13 residues.

This clonotype was counted many times. The chain combines TRBV9 with TRBJ1-2; D call uncertain. CDR1 is SGDLS, CDR2 YYNGEE, per germline. This CDR3 is 11 amino acids long. V shed 4 bases and J shed 7 bases, with 8 bases lying between them. The CDR3: CASSRGSGYTF. The CDR3 coding sequence is TGTGCCAGCAGCAGAGGGAGTGGCTACACCTTC.

This clonotype was counted a few times. The J gene is TRBJ2-7, the V gene TRBV7-2; 10 bases are shared with TRBD2. Germline loops: CDR1 SGHTA, CDR2 FQGNSA. There are 15 residues in the CDR3. Unmatched junction bases numbered 7, after V lost 5 bases and J lost 3 bases. The CDR3 is CASSLAVAGGYEQYF. In DNA form, the CDR3 reads TGTGCCAGCAGCCTCGCGGTAGCGGGGGGCTACGAGCAGTACTTC.

This clonotype has ten or more counts. V gene TRBV6-1 combines with J gene TRBJ1-5; D is uncertain. This CDR3 spans 15 amino acids. CDR1 is MNHNS, CDR2 SASEGT, per germline. Trimming shortened V by 8 bases and J by 4 bases, and 18 bases separated the two germline ends. CDR3 loop: CASEVVPDTNQPQHF. CDR3 in DNA: TGTGCCAGCGAGGTCGTCCCGGATACTAATCAGCCCCAGCATTTT.